The 18 T cell receptor beta chains given below trace back to one sample, sequenced in a study of T-cell reconstitution after alpha-beta-depleted transplantation in children. Construction of the TCRbeta library involved unique molecular identifiers. One entry per CDR3 protein, called by TCRdb with MiXCR from the PCR reads. The table lists 210,000 or so distinct CDR3 sequences, roughly 10% of them singletons. The input for sequencing was PBMCs from the stem cell graft donor, taken from the stem cell graft. The receptor set was obtained from a human donor who donated a stem cell graft to a child with acute lymphoblastic leukemia.

In its sample, this clonotype was seen a few times. The chain recombines TRBV25-1 with TRBJ2-1, with D possibly TRBD2 on 6 matching bases. V dropped 2 bases and J dropped 7 bases, with 9 bases sitting between them. From germline, CDR1 is MGHDK and CDR2 SYGVNS. The CDR3 spans 13 residues. The CDR3 spells CASSEGGFNEQFF. CDR3 DNA sequence: TGTGCCAGCAGTGAAGGGGGGTTTAATGAGCAGTTCTTC.

This clonotype was seen only a few times. This chain joins TRBV13 and TRBJ2-7; 12 bases map to TRBD2. The CDR3 contains 17 residues. Germline V lookup: CDR1 PRHDT, CDR2 FYEKMQ (reference sequence). The trim removed 1 base at V and 6 bases at J, leaving 10 bases unmatched. The CDR3 loop is CASSLVLAGGDFLEQYF. CDR3 DNA sequence: TGTGCCAGCAGCTTAGTTCTAGCGGGGGGGGACTTCCTCGAGCAGTACTTC.

This clonotype was counted ten times or more. The V gene is TRBV7-9, the J gene TRBJ2-3, with D perhaps matching TRBD1 (6 bases). This CDR3 is built from 14 residues. Trimming took off 4 bases at V and 4 bases at J, with 12 bases between the two ends. Germline V gene sequence: CDR1 SEHNR, CDR2 FQNEAQ (reference sequence). The CDR3 reads CASSSFDRSDTQYF. The CDR3 coding sequence is TGTGCCAGCAGCTCGTTTGACAGGTCAGATACGCAGTATTTT.

The table lists this clonotype with many counts. This chain connects TRBV11-2 to TRBJ2-2, with no clear D. CDR1 and CDR2 from the germline V gene are SGHAT and FQNNGV. The CDR3 extends over 16 amino acids. Deletions cut 2 bases from V and 3 bases from J, with 13 bases between. CDR3 sequence reads: CASSLRVMLDTGELFF. CDR3 DNA: TGTGCCAGCAGCTTAAGGGTCATGCTGGACACCGGGGAGCTGTTTTTT.

The chain is built from TRBV3-1 and TRBJ2-4, with a tentative D call TRBD1 (7 bases). Deletions cut 4 bases from V and 0 bases from J, with 19 bases between. Germline CDR1 LGHDT, CDR2 YNNKEL (reference sequence). CDR3 size: 18 residues. The CDR3 region is CASSPGGTVRLAKNIQYF. CDR3 nucleotides: TGTGCCAGCAGCCCTGGAGGGACAGTTAGGCTAGCCAAAAACATTCAGTACTTC.

The sample holds many counts of this clonotype. The V and J genes are TRBV12-3 or TRBV12-4 and TRBJ2-2, with 8 positions matching TRBD1. With V trimmed by 2 bases and J by 8 bases, 4 bases remained unmatched. The CDR3 has 14 amino acids. CDR3: CASSLNRGIGELFF. DNA of the CDR3: TGTGCCAGCAGTTTAAACAGGGGGATTGGGGAGCTGTTTTTT.

Many counts were recorded for this clonotype. The rearrangement joins TRBV28 to TRBJ2-7; D is possibly TRBD1 (6 bases). From germline, CDR1 is MDHEN and CDR2 SYDVKM. This CDR3 is built from 12 residues. V was cut by 9 bases and J by 6 bases, with 15 bases left in between. CDR3: CASDRDTREQYF. CDR3 coding DNA: TGTGCCAGTGATAGGGACACTCGCGAGCAGTACTTC.

The chain has TRBV5-1 and TRBJ2-5, with D perhaps matching TRBD1 or TRBD2 (5 bases each). The CDR3 is 14 amino acids. Germline-derived CDR1 and CDR2 are SGHRS and YFSETQ. Trimming stripped 5 bases from V and 2 bases from J, with 13 bases between. The CDR3 DNA reads as TGCGCCAGCAGTCGGGACGGGGATCAAGAGACCCAGTACTTC. This sequence encodes CASSRDGDQETQYF.

This clonotype was recorded many times. The rearrangement uses TRBV6-1 and TRBJ2-7; 11 nucleotides align to TRBD1. After removal of 4 bases from V and 0 bases from J, the junction contained 5 bases not matched to a gene. Germline CDR1 and CDR2: MNHNS and SASEGT. CDR3 length: 16 amino acids. As DNA, the CDR3 is TGTGCCAGCAGTGTCCTTGGGACAGGGGGCTCCTACGAGCAGTACTTC. Protein sequence: CASSVLGTGGSYEQYF.

At least ten counts were recorded for this clonotype. The CDR3 here is CASSPRTGAQETQYF. In DNA, the CDR3 is TGTGCCAGCAGTCCCCGGACAGGGGCTCAAGAGACCCAGTACTTC. The chain is built from TRBV27 and TRBJ2-5; 9 nucleotides line up with TRBD1. V lost 5 bases and J lost 2; bases outside the gene matches: 6. CDR1 and CDR2 from the germline V gene are MNHEY and SMNVEV (reference sequence). The CDR3 totals 15 residues.

In its sample, this clonotype was seen a few times. The chain links TRBV11-1 to TRBJ1-4, with TRBD1 as a possible D gene (5 bases). V lost 11 bases to trimming and J lost 0 bases, with 25 bases between them. Germline CDR1 SGHAT, CDR2 FQDESV (reference sequence). This CDR3 spans 18 amino acids. DNA of the CDR3: TGTGCCGACACCGGGGACGGTCGAACAGACCCAACTAATGAAAAACTGTTTTTT. Translated: CADTGDGRTDPTNEKLFF.

The chain employs TRBV30 and TRBJ1-5; D might be TRBD1 (6 bases). V lost 3 bases and J 2 bases, leaving 14 bases between the germline ends. Per the germline V gene, CDR1 is GTSNPN and CDR2 is SVGIG (reference sequence). The CDR3 contains 15 residues. CDR3 DNA: TGTGCCTGGAGAATACCTAACAGGGGCAATCAGCCCCAGCATTTT. Its protein is CAWRIPNRGNQPQHF.

The rearrangement uses TRBV5-1 and TRBJ1-3, with D tentatively TRBD1 (5 bases). Looked up from germline, CDR1 is SGHRS and CDR2 is YFSETQ. This CDR3 comprises 15 residues. The V gene lost 0 bases and the J gene lost 4 bases, with 11 bases spanning the gap. This CDR3 is CASSLEGTGGNTIYF. The CDR3 nucleotides read TGCGCCAGCAGCTTGGAGGGGACCGGCGGAAACACCATATATTTT.

This clonotype was recorded many times. This chain joins TRBV5-1 and TRBJ2-3; D ambiguous. Germline V gene data show CDR1 as SGHRS and CDR2 as YFSETQ. The CDR3 sequence is 14 residues long. Trimming left V 5 bases short and J 1 base short, with 11 bases between. The CDR3 spells CASSRALGTDTQYF. The CDR3 bases are TGCGCCAGCAGTAGGGCCCTCGGCACAGATACGCAGTATTTT.

The rearrangement uses TRBV7-8 and TRBJ1-3; D call uncertain. Trimming took 1 base from V and 1 from J, leaving 5 bases between them. The CDR3 sequence is 14 residues long. Germline V lookup: CDR1 SGHVS, CDR2 FQNEAQ. The CDR3 loop reads CASSLGPSGNTIYF. The CDR3 DNA is TGTGCCAGCAGCTTAGGGCCGTCTGGAAACACCATATATTTT.

This clonotype was seen repeatedly, ten times or more. J is TRBJ1-1 and V is TRBV29-1; TRBD1 might be the D (5 bases). CDR3 length: 14 amino acids. CDR1 is SQVTM and CDR2 is ANQGSEA in the germline V gene. Trimming cost V 3 bases and J 1 base, with 12 bases left between them. This CDR3 reads CSVDWGTGNTEAFF. The DNA of the CDR3 is TGCAGCGTTGACTGGGGGACCGGGAACACTGAAGCTTTCTTT.

The chain has TRBV6-2 or TRBV6-3 and TRBJ2-2; TRBD1 matches at 7 bases. Trimming cost V 2 bases and J 0 bases; bases outside gene matches: 3. Looked up from germline, CDR1 is MNHEY and CDR2 is SVGEGT. The CDR3 has 16 residues. CDR3 in amino acids: CASSYLTGANTGELFF. In DNA form, the CDR3 reads TGTGCCAGCAGTTACCTAACAGGGGCGAACACCGGGGAGCTGTTTTTT.

This chain joins TRBV6-2 or TRBV6-3 and TRBJ1-6; D ambiguous. CDR3 size: 14 residues. The germline V gene has CDR1 MNHEY and CDR2 SVGEGT. V was clipped by 0 bases and J by 6 bases, with 6 bases between them. CDR3 sequence reads: CASSYSARNSPLHF. The CDR3 DNA reads TGTGCCAGCAGTTACTCAGCCCGTAATTCACCCCTCCACTTT.